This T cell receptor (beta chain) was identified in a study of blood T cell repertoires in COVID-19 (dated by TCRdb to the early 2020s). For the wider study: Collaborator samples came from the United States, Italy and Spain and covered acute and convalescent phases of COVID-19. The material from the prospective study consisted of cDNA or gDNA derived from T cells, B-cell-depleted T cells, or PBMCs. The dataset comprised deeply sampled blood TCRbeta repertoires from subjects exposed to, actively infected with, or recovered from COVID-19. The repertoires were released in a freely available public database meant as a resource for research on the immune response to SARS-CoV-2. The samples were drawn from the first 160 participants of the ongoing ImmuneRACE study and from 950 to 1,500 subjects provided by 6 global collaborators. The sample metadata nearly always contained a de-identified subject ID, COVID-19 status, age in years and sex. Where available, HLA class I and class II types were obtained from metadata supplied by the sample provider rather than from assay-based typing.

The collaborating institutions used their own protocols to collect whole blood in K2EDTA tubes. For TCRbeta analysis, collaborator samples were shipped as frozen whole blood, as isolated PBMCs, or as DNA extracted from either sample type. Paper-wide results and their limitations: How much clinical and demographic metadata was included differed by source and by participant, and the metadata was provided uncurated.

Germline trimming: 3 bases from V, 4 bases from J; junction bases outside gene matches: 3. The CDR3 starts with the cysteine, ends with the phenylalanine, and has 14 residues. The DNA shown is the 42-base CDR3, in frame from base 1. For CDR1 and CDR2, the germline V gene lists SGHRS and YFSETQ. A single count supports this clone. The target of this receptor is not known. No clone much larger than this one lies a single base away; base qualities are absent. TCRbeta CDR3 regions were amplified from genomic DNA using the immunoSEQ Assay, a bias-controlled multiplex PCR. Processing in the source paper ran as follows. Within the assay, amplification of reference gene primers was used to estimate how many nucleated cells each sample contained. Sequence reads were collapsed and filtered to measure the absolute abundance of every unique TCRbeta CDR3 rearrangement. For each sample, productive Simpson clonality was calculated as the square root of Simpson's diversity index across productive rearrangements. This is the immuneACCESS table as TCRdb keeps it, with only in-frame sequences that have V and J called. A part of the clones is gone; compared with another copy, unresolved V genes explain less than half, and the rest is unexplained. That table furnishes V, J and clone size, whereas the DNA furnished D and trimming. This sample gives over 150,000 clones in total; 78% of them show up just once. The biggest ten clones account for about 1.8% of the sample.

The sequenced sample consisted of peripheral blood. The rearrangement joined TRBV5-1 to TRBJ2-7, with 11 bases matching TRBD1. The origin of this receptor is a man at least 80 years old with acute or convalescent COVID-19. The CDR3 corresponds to CASSWGTGGYEQYF. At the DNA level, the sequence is TGCGCCAGCAGCTGGGGGACAGGGGGGTACGAGCAGTACTTC.